A selection of T cell receptor beta chains follows, all from one sample in a study of patients and donors after allogeneic stem cell transplantation. TCRdb re-called the RT-PCR reads with MiXCR, one entry per CDR3 protein. The sample includes about 410,000 distinct CDR3 sequences, more than 15% of them seen just once. The sequenced sample consisted of blood, either unsorted or a sorted T cell fraction (not recorded which). All receptors come from a human donor who was either an allogeneic HSCT recipient or a stem cell or donor lymphocyte infusion donor (not recorded which). It is not recorded whose cells these are; they may come from a transplant donor. CDR3s include the opening cysteine and the closing phenylalanine or tryptophan. A D gene is named only where the DNA matches it firmly. For some rows the clone size is stated as once, few or many, or as a class when expanded; others skip it.

j_call | v_call | clone_size | d_call | cdr3_aa | cdr3_nt
TRBJ2-6 | TRBV29-1 | few | NA | CSVIIRGSGANVLTF | TGCAGCGTCATCATCCGTGGTTCTGGGGCCAACGTCCTGACTTTC
TRBJ2-5 | TRBV3-1 | NA | NA | CASSQERARGETQYF | TGTGCCAGCAGCCAAGAACGGGCCAGGGGAGAGACCCAGTACTTC
TRBJ1-5 | TRBV6-5 | NA | NA | CASSYNRGPQHF | TGTGCCAGCAGTTACAATCGGGGGCCCCAGCATTTT
TRBJ2-7 | TRBV7-2 | NA | NA | CASSQSLGEQYF | TGTGCCAGCAGCCAGTCTCTAGGCGAGCAGTACTTC
TRBJ2-1 | TRBV5-1 | NA | TRBD2 | CASSLYLAGAGNEQFF | TGCGCCAGCAGCTTGTATCTAGCGGGAGCTGGGAATGAGCAGTTCTTC
TRBJ1-6 | TRBV2 | NA | TRBD1 | CASRGGIRDSRSSYNSPLHF | TGTGCCAGCAGGGGAGGGATTCGGGACAGCCGAAGCTCCTATAATTCACCCCTCCACTTT
TRBJ2-4 | TRBV11-2 | NA | NA | CASSFQLGDLNIQYF | TGTGCCAGCAGCTTTCAACTGGGGGACTTAAACATTCAGTACTTC
TRBJ2-7 | TRBV4-1 | NA | TRBD2 | CASSHLTPGGEQYF | TGCGCCAGCAGCCACCTAACGCCGGGGGGCGAGCAGTACTTC
TRBJ1-1 | TRBV4-2 | few | NA | CASREPLMNTEAFF | TGTGCCAGCAGAGAACCGCTAATGAACACTGAAGCTTTCTTT
TRBJ2-1 | TRBV12-3/TRBV12-4 | NA | NA | CASTPRGASYNEQFF | TGTGCCAGCACCCCTAGGGGGGCGTCCTACAATGAGCAGTTCTTC
TRBJ2-7 | TRBV21-1 | NA | NA | CARRPKTVGTAYEQYF | TGTGCCAGACGACCCAAAACCGTCGGGACAGCCTACGAGCAGTACTTC
TRBJ1-1 | TRBV20-1 | NA | TRBD1 | CSARRPRQGVTEAFF | TGCAGTGCTAGACGCCCACGGCAGGGGGTTACTGAAGCTTTCTTT
TRBJ2-4 | TRBV20-1 | few | NA | CSAREGKNIQYF | TGCAGTGCTAGAGAAGGCAAAAACATTCAGTACTTC
TRBJ2-1 | TRBV27 | NA | NA | CASSFRGKYEQFF | TGTGCCAGCAGTTTCCGAGGAAAATATGAGCAGTTCTTC
TRBJ1-2 | TRBV20-1 | few | TRBD1 | CSEGQGSPNYGYTF | TGCAGTGAGGGACAGGGGTCTCCTAACTATGGCTACACCTTC
TRBJ1-2 | TRBV18 | few | NA | CASSPFDTAYGYTF | TGTGCCAGCTCACCGTTTGACACGGCCTATGGCTACACCTTC
TRBJ2-3 | TRBV2 | many | TRBD2 | CASSRSGSSTDTQYF | TGTGCCAGCAGTAGGAGCGGGAGTAGCACAGATACGCAGTATTTT
TRBJ2-5 | TRBV27 | few | TRBD1 | CASSFLGQGRQETQYF | TGTGCCAGCAGTTTCCTGGGACAGGGGAGGCAAGAGACCCAGTACTTC
TRBJ2-2 | TRBV5-1 | many | NA | CASSLIQTNTGELFF | TGCGCCAGCAGCTTGATTCAGACCAACACCGGGGAGCTGTTTTTT
TRBJ2-1 | TRBV20-1 | many | NA | CSASPGQGRETSGYNEQFF | TGCAGTGCTAGCCCCGGACAGGGACGTGAGACTAGCGGATACAATGAGCAGTTCTTC
TRBJ1-2 | TRBV5-6 | NA | NA | CASSQTLGYGYTF | TGTGCCAGCAGCCAGACATTGGGCTATGGCTACACCTTC
TRBJ1-6 | TRBV12-3/TRBV12-4 | NA | NA | CASSLGAGINSPLHF | TGTGCCAGCAGTTTGGGGGCAGGGATTAATTCACCCCTCCACTTT
TRBJ2-5 | TRBV9 | NA | NA | CASSVETGMWETQYF | TGTGCCAGCAGCGTAGAAACAGGGATGTGGGAGACCCAGTACTTC
TRBJ2-7 | TRBV20-1 | NA | TRBD2 | CSAEGGARHEQYF | TGCAGTGCTGAGGGAGGGGCTCGTCACGAGCAGTACTTC
TRBJ1-1 | TRBV11-3 | NA | NA | CASSRLGNGRTEAFF | TGTGCCAGCAGCCGTCTTGGCAACGGGCGGACTGAAGCTTTCTTT
TRBJ2-2 | TRBV7-3 | NA | NA | CASSLTGNSGELFF | TGTGCCAGCAGCTTAACGGGGAACTCCGGGGAGCTGTTTTTT
TRBJ2-5 | TRBV7-2 | few | NA | CASSLGQSKGQETQYF | TGTGCCAGCAGCTTAGGGCAGTCAAAGGGCCAAGAGACCCAGTACTTC
TRBJ1-5 | TRBV29-1 | NA | TRBD1 | CSIRTGNSNQPQHF | TGCAGCATCCGGACAGGGAACAGCAATCAGCCCCAGCATTTT
TRBJ2-6 | TRBV5-1 | many | NA | CASSMATGGVSGANVLTF | TGCGCCAGCAGCATGGCCACAGGGGGGGTCTCTGGGGCCAACGTCCTGACTTTC
TRBJ2-2 | TRBV9 | NA | NA | CASSVATKTGNTGELFF | TGTGCCAGCAGCGTAGCTACTAAGACTGGAAACACCGGGGAGCTGTTTTTT
TRBJ2-2 | TRBV3-1 | few | NA | CASSLNRAMRNTGELFF | TGTGCCAGCAGCCTCAACAGGGCAATGCGCAACACCGGGGAGCTGTTTTTT
TRBJ2-6 | TRBV6-1 | NA | NA | CASSGHISSGANVLTF | TGTGCCAGCAGTGGGCACATATCCTCTGGGGCCAACGTCCTGACTTTC
TRBJ2-2 | TRBV5-1 | NA | TRBD2 | CASSYGLAATGELFF | TGCGCCAGCAGCTACGGACTAGCAGCCACCGGGGAGCTGTTTTTT
TRBJ2-5 | TRBV29-1 | few | TRBD2 | CSAVTGLVRTQYF | TGCAGCGCGGTTACTGGACTAGTTCGTACCCAGTACTTC
TRBJ2-5 | TRBV9 | few | NA | CASSFRDSRTQETQYF | TGTGCCAGCAGCTTTCGGGACTCCCGGACGCAAGAGACCCAGTACTTC
TRBJ1-2 | TRBV12-3/TRBV12-4 | NA | TRBD1 | CASTLTGGASGYTF | TGTGCCAGCACCCTAACAGGGGGCGCGTCCGGCTACACCTTC
TRBJ1-2 | TRBV5-6 | NA | NA | CASSSPRDGLNYGYTF | TGTGCCAGCAGCTCCCCCCGGGACGGCCTCAACTATGGCTACACCTTC
TRBJ2-1 | TRBV6-1 | NA | TRBD2 | CASSSTSGGINEQFF | TGTGCCAGCAGTAGCACTAGCGGGGGTATTAATGAGCAGTTCTTC
TRBJ2-2 | TRBV20-1 | few | NA | CSARQPTGELFF | TGCAGTGCTAGACAGCCCACCGGGGAGCTGTTTTTT
TRBJ2-7 | TRBV27 | NA | TRBD1 | CASAPAGTGDEQYF | TGTGCCAGCGCACCCGCCGGGACAGGGGACGAGCAGTACTTC
TRBJ2-7 | TRBV20-1 | few | NA | CSALRGAGGEQYF | TGCAGTGCTCTGAGGGGGGCCGGGGGGGAGCAGTACTTC
TRBJ2-1 | TRBV5-1 | many | NA | CASSLADGNEQFF | TGCGCCAGCAGCTTGGCCGACGGGAATGAGCAGTTCTTC
TRBJ1-1 | TRBV10-3 | many | NA | CAINPAANTEAFF | TGTGCCATCAATCCAGCTGCAAACACTGAAGCTTTCTTT
TRBJ2-7 | TRBV5-1 | few | NA | CASSLELNPFYEQYF | TGCGCCAGCAGCTTGGAATTAAACCCGTTCTACGAGCAGTACTTC
TRBJ1-1 | TRBV6-1 | NA | NA | CASSHLSIPTTGDTEAFF | TGTGCCAGCAGCCACCTCTCGATCCCCACCACGGGTGACACTGAAGCTTTCTTT